This T cell receptor (beta chain) is drawn from a study of early T cells in non-severe SARS-CoV-2 infection (dated by TCRdb to about 2021). Regarding the research as a whole: Because TCR sequencing relied on bulk RNA taken from unsorted whole blood, pairing of alpha and beta chains was not possible. Overall study outcomes, separate from this receptor: VDJdb matching was skewed toward anti-spike CD8 responses and likely underestimated virus-specific expansions by missing private and CD4 specificities.

Including cysteine and phenylalanine, the CDR3 has 17 amino acids. Solely the CDR3 DNA is kept, with 51 bases framed from the first base. The germline V gene (reference sequence) gives CDR1 as LNHNV and CDR2 as YYDKDF. V is trimmed back by 1 base and J by 7 bases, and the junction contains 10 bases that no gene match accounts for. The library came from 5' RACE. Reads for this sample came from a NextSeq 500. To correct for sequencing error and PCR bias, the TCR library protocol tagged individual cDNA molecules with unique molecular identifiers. Sequencing covered both TCR alpha and beta chains, and within each sample the abundances of alpha and beta sequences were tightly co-correlated. On the authors' methods: Decombinator V4 was used to perform V gene, J gene and CDR3 annotation of TCR sequences. Expanded TCRs were defined as changing significantly between any two time points under a Poisson model with p below 0.0001. Abundances of TCRs were expressed as counts per million after normalisation to the total number of TCRs sequenced in each sample. TRAV1-2 paired with TRAJ12, TRAJ20 or TRAJ33 defined MAIT TCRs, while TRAV10 paired with TRAJ18 defined iNKT TCRs. VDJdb, accessed on 1 November 2021, was searched for TCRs annotated for CMV, EBV and SARS-CoV-2, and TCRs annotated for more than one antigen were excluded. The public reads were run again by TCRdb, first through fastp at Q25 and then through MiXCR, and only productive beta chains were kept. Every CDR3 protein is listed once, alongside the most common genes and DNA of its rows. The V and J calls were determined by TCRdb, not by the authors. In this sample the table shows about 34,000 distinct CDR3 sequences, about 6% of which occur a single time. Approximately 7.5% of the sample is in the top ten clones.

This clonotype came up a few times. Its antigen remains undetermined. Per-nucleotide qualities are absent, and no much larger clonotype sits a single base away. Set within a cohort of healthcare workers in London, UK, this nested case-control study involved weekly PCR testing of nasopharyngeal swabs along with blood sampling. Healthcare workers were recruited during the week of the UK lockdown, between 23 and 31 March 2020, and followed weekly for up to roughly 15 weeks. The material sequenced was whole blood. This sequence uses TRBV15 and TRBJ2-2; TRBD1 agrees with 9 junctional bases. The sequence derives from an adult who was a healthcare worker with PCR-confirmed SARS-CoV-2 infection or an uninfected control (not recorded which). This receptor carries the CDR3 CATSRGPGTGKGGELFF. The nucleotide sequence reads as follows: TGTGCCACCAGCAGAGGCCCCGGGACAGGGAAAGGCGGGGAGCTGTTTTTT.